This T cell receptor beta chain is drawn from a study of blood T cell repertoires in COVID-19. J lost 1 base, V lost 6 bases, and 4 bases had no gene match. The CDR3 covers 14 residues. CDR1 SQVTM and CDR2 ANQGSEA come from the germline V gene. Per the authors' pipeline: Reference gene primers were amplified, and this amplification served to estimate nucleated cell counts. Clones were read by immunoSEQ multiplex PCR, and TCRdb kept only the in-frame ones, dropping some. V, J and clone size derive from that table, while D and trimming were established from the DNA sequence. The sample records approximately 90,000 clones, approximately 80% being singletons.

The V call is TRBV29-1, the J call TRBJ2-3; 10 nucleotides match TRBD1. Sequencing was carried out using peripheral blood. The receptor was isolated from a man between 45 and 60 years old with acute or convalescent COVID-19. The CDR3 reads CSVPGTGGTDTQYF. Written as DNA, the CDR3 is TGCAGCGTCCCCGGGACAGGGGGCACAGATACGCAGTATTTT.